The 2 T cell receptor beta chains reported below all come from one sample, sequenced in a study of blood T cell repertoires in COVID-19. Produced via immunoSEQ multiplex PCR; TCRdb's table is partial and in-frame only. The sample carries 85,000 to 100,000 clones, approximately 88% recorded once. Specimen: peripheral blood. These receptors were obtained from a woman aged 60-70 years with COVID-19, enrolled during active disease.

This chain connects TRBV20-1 to TRBJ2-5, with D possibly matching TRBD2 (6 bases). The CDR3 is 11 amino acids. The germline CDR1 and CDR2 sequences are DFQATT and SNEGSKA (reference sequence). Trimming took off 5 bases at V and 5 bases at J, with 9 bases between the two ends. The CDR3 here is CSARRGETQYF. In DNA, the CDR3 is TGCAGTGCTCGTCGGGGGGAGACCCAGTACTTC.

The V and J genes are TRBV7-2 and TRBJ2-7, with a possible D match to TRBD1 (6 bases). Germline CDR1 SGHTA, CDR2 FQGNSA. V was trimmed by 2 bases and J by 4 bases, leaving 24 bases between them. The CDR3 length is 18 residues. CDR3 residues: CASSLRWDNSVPLYEQYF. In nucleotides, the CDR3 is TGTGCCAGCAGCTTAAGATGGGACAACTCTGTCCCTCTTTACGAGCAGTACTTC.